This T cell receptor (beta chain) was documented in a study of blood T cells in healthy people across ages. For this clonotype: What it recognizes is unknown.

The authors ran a second PCR of 7 to 11 cycles using a sample-barcoded 5' primer and a J-beta primer mix. Each CDR3 protein is one row after TCRdb ran MiXCR on the 5' RACE reads. The table has 790,000 or so distinct CDR3 sequences, more than 35% seen once. The CDR3 loop spans 14 amino acids. Germline V CDR1 and CDR2: SGHRS, YFSETQ. The V end lost 7 bases, the J end lost 0 bases, and 12 bases lay between the germline ends. Study-wide results and caveats: Donor CMV status was unknown, possibly confounding expanded clonotype changes.

The chain links TRBV5-1 to TRBJ2-3; D tentatively reads TRBD1 or TRBD2 (5 bases each). The sample was blood. The TCR originated in a man older than 75 in good health. The CDR3 loop reads CASGGPPSTDTQYF. The CDR3 DNA follows: TGCGCCAGCGGGGGACCCCCTAGCACAGATACGCAGTATTTT. The full variable domain, with the rest looked up from reference TRBV5-1 and TRBJ2-3, is KAGVTQTPRYLIKTRGQQVTLSCSPISGHRSVSWYQQTPGQGLQFLFEYFSETQRNKGNFPGRFSGRQFSNSRSEMNVSTLELGDSALYLCASGGPPSTDTQYFGPGTRLTVL.